Presented here are 25 T cell receptor beta chains from one specimen sequenced in a study of T cells after posttransplantation cyclophosphamide. The protocol was immunoSEQ multiplex PCR, while the TCRdb copy is restricted to in-frame clones and leaves out a portion. The specimen gives approximately 35,000 clones without singletons; the ten biggest hold under 5.5%. Material: PBMCs. The receptor set was obtained from a woman in her 30s in good health and a related stem cell transplant donor.

This clone turned up a few times. CDR3 nucleotides: TGTGCCAGCAGTTTAGAGATTGCGGCTCGGGCTTTCTTT. Translation: CASSLEIAARAFF. V and J are TRBV27 and TRBJ1-1; D gene uncertain. The CDR3 sequence is 13 residues long. Germline CDR1 MNHEY, CDR2 SMNVEV (reference sequence). Deletions cut 2 bases from V and 11 bases from J, with 15 bases between.

In its sample, this clone was seen many times. J is TRBJ1-4 and V is TRBV28, with D possibly matching TRBD1 (5 bases). This CDR3 is 15 amino acids long. V lost 2 bases to trimming and J lost 4 bases, with 11 bases between them. CDR1 is MDHEN and CDR2 is SYDVKM in the germline V gene. In DNA form, the CDR3 reads TGTGCCAGCAGTTTAGTGGCAGGGCGTAATGAAAAACTGTTTTTT. Translating it yields CASSLVAGRNEKLFF.

The table lists this clone with a few counts. This chain links TRBV6-1 with TRBJ2-5, with 10 nucleotides matching TRBD2. V shed 8 bases and J 3 bases; nucleotides not matched to a gene: 9. Per germline, CDR1 MNHNS and CDR2 SASEGT. The CDR3 covers 15 residues. The DNA for the CDR3 is TGTGCCAGCGCCCCCAGCGGGGGGGATGAAGAGACCCAGTACTTC. Protein product: CASAPSGGDEETQYF.

The table lists this clone with many counts. This chain links TRBV11-2 with TRBJ1-2; TRBD1 matches at 7 bases. With 0 bases clipped from V and 4 bases from J, the junction kept 5 bases outside the gene matches. Germline-derived CDR1 and CDR2 are SGHAT and FQNNGV. The CDR3 is made up of 15 amino acids. CDR3 sequence reads: CASSLERQGGYGYTF. The CDR3 coding sequence is TGTGCCAGCAGCTTAGAAAGACAGGGCGGCTATGGCTACACCTTC.

J is TRBJ2-3 and V is TRBV6-5; unclear D gene. V lost 2 bases and J 2 bases, leaving 11 bases between the germline ends. Germline V gene data show CDR1 as MNHEY and CDR2 as SVGAGI. The CDR3 length is 15 residues. The CDR3, as DNA: TGTGCCAGCAGTTACGGGTTGGGCTTCACAGATACGCAGTATTTT. This gives the protein CASSYGLGFTDTQYF.

This clone was counted at least ten times. The rearrangement joins TRBV6-5 to TRBJ2-7; D remains unclear. The CDR3 extends over 14 amino acids. Trimming stripped 6 bases from V and 1 base from J, with 13 bases between. Germline CDR1 reads MNHEY; CDR2 reads SVGAGI. As DNA, the CDR3 is TGTGCCAGCAGACTACACGAATTGTCCTACGAGCAGTACTTC. The encoded protein is CASRLHELSYEQYF.

This clone was seen repeatedly, ten times or more. This chain links TRBV6-6 with TRBJ1-2, with a tentative D call TRBD1 (6 bases). This CDR3 spans 14 amino acids. Germline assignment: CDR1 MNHNY and CDR2 SVGAGI (reference sequence). The V end lost 6 bases, the J end lost 4 bases, and 15 bases lay between the germline ends. This CDR3 reads CASSSEQGVYGYTF. CDR3 bases: TGTGCCAGCAGCTCCGAACAGGGAGTCTATGGCTACACCTTC.

This clone occurred many times. This chain connects TRBV5-1 to TRBJ2-1; TRBD1 matches 7 bases. The V gene's germline CDR1 is SGHRS and CDR2 YFSETQ. There are 15 residues in the CDR3. V shed 5 bases and J 5 bases; nucleotides not matched to a gene: 10. The DNA of the CDR3 is TGCGCCAGCAGAGGTTCCGGGACAGTGAACAATGAGCAGTTCTTC. Translation: CASRGSGTVNNEQFF.

The chain employs TRBV25-1 and TRBJ1-5; unclear D gene. V lost 5 bases and J 9 bases, leaving 5 bases between the germline ends. CDR1 and CDR2 from the germline V gene are MGHDK and SYGVNS. The CDR3 is 10 amino acids. The CDR3 coding sequence is TGTGCCAGCAGTAGCGGGCCCCAGCATTTT. Translated, it gives CASSSGPQHF.

The chain carries TRBV19 and TRBJ2-5; 9 bases map to TRBD2. The germline CDR1 and CDR2 sequences are LNHDA and SQIVND (reference sequence). The CDR3 contains 15 residues. The V gene end was trimmed by 4 bases and the J gene end by 5 bases; junction bases not matched to a gene: 8. Here the CDR3 DNA reads TGTGCCAGTAGTAACTCGGCGGGGGGGCGGGAGACCCAGTACTTC. Translated: CASSNSAGGRETQYF.

This clone has at least ten counts. The rearrangement joins TRBV19 to TRBJ2-1, with 13 positions matching TRBD2. With V trimmed by 5 bases and J by 2 bases, 6 bases remained unmatched. CDR1 is LNHDA, CDR2 SQIVND, per germline (reference sequence). This CDR3 is 17 amino acids long. CDR3 loop: CASSPTGTSGAYNEQFF. CDR3 DNA sequence: TGTGCCAGTAGTCCAACCGGGACTAGCGGGGCCTACAATGAGCAGTTCTTC.

This chain uses TRBV12-3 or TRBV12-4 with TRBJ1-2; 8 nucleotides agree with TRBD1. The CDR3 spans 13 residues. J lost 4 bases, V lost 4 bases, and 2 bases had no gene match. Here the CDR3 reads CASSSQGVYGYTF. In DNA form, the CDR3 reads TGTGCCAGCAGTTCACAGGGGGTCTATGGCTACACCTTC.

This clone was counted ten times or more. This sequence joins TRBV19 and TRBJ1-1; a possible D gene is TRBD1 (6 bases). Germline V gene lookup returns CDR1 LNHDA and CDR2 SQIVND (reference sequence). Trimming removed 5 bases from V and 0 bases from J, with 7 bases in between. The CDR3 has 13 residues. The CDR3 DNA follows: TGTGCCAGTAGTGGGACAATGAACACTGAAGCTTTCTTT. Residues: CASSGTMNTEAFF.

This clone appeared many times. The chain carries TRBV4-3 and TRBJ2-3; 8 bases map to TRBD2. CDR3 size: 18 residues. The germline V gene encodes CDR1 LGHNA and CDR2 YSLEER. With V trimmed by 1 base and J by 4 bases, 13 bases remained unmatched. For the CDR3, the DNA is TGCGCCAGCAGCCAAGGATGGGGGCGGGGGGTTTTGGCAGATACGCAGTATTTT. Encoded protein: CASSQGWGRGVLADTQYF.

This clone was seen many times. This chain connects TRBV29-1 to TRBJ1-1; 9 bases align to TRBD1. Trimming cost V 3 bases and J 6 bases; bases outside gene matches: 5. The CDR3 consists of 13 residues. Germline V CDR1 and CDR2: SQVTM, ANQGSEA. CDR3 nucleotide sequence: TGCAGCGTTGATAGGACAGGGGTCTCTGAAGCTTTCTTT. Encoded protein: CSVDRTGVSEAFF.

This clone came up many times. In nucleotides, the CDR3 is TGTGCCAGTAGCCCAGGGGGGGGACAGGGCTACGAGCAGTACTTC. This codes for CASSPGGGQGYEQYF. V is TRBV19 and J is TRBJ2-7, with 9 bases matching TRBD1. Germline V gene sequence: CDR1 LNHDA, CDR2 SQIVND (reference sequence). There are 15 residues in the CDR3. Trimming removed 6 bases from V and 3 bases from J; junction bases left unmatched: 9.

This clone was observed many times. The rearrangement uses TRBV7-2 and TRBJ2-1; D is unresolved. Germline CDR1 reads SGHTA; CDR2 reads FQGNSA. This CDR3 region has 16 residues. Trimming took 3 bases from V and 5 from J, leaving 17 bases between them. In nucleotides, the CDR3 is TGTGCCAGCAGCTTCCAGGCGTCGGCGCTTGACAATGAGCAGTTCTTC. Translating gives CASSFQASALDNEQFF.

This clone was detected many times. This chain uses TRBV6-5 with TRBJ1-6; D is perhaps TRBD1 (5 bases). The V gene's germline CDR1 is MNHEY and CDR2 SVGAGI. Trimming removed 6 bases at V and 8 bases at J, with 17 bases between. This CDR3 region has 15 residues. CDR3 in amino acids: CASSLSGTNYSPLHF. The CDR3 DNA reads as TGTGCCAGCAGCCTTTCCGGGACTAATTATTCACCCCTCCACTTT.

This clone was found many times. The chain has TRBV5-6 and TRBJ1-1, with D perhaps TRBD1 (6 bases). Germline loops: CDR1 SGHDT, CDR2 YYEEEE. The CDR3 sequence is 15 residues long. V lost 2 bases and J 0 bases, leaving 11 bases between the germline ends. The CDR3 DNA follows: TGTGCCAGCAGCTTACCGGGACAAATGAACACTGAAGCTTTCTTT. It codes for CASSLPGQMNTEAFF. The variable domain in full, completed from reference TRBV5-6 and TRBJ1-1, reads DAGVTQSPTHLIKTRGQQVTLRCSPKSGHDTVSWYQQALGQGPQFIFQYYEEEERQRGNFPDRFSGHQFPNYSSELNVNALLLGDSALYLCASSLPGQMNTEAFFGQGTRLTVV.

This chain connects TRBV12-3 or TRBV12-4 to TRBJ1-2, with TRBD1 matching 9 bases. The V segment lost 6 bases and the J segment 9 bases; nucleotides outside the gene matches: 11. The CDR3 consists of 14 residues. In DNA, the CDR3 is TGTGCCAGCAGGTTGGGACAGGGACTGTTTAGCTACACCTTC. Its protein product is CASRLGQGLFSYTF.

This clone occurred many times. The chain recombines TRBV5-1 with TRBJ1-5, with TRBD1 matching 7 bases. Germline V gene lookup returns CDR1 SGHRS and CDR2 YFSETQ. The ends lost 2 bases at V and 7 bases at J; junction bases unmatched: 9. The CDR3 is 15 amino acids. The CDR3 coding sequence is TGCGCCAGCAGCTTAGACAGGGCTGGTGACCAGCCCCAGCATTTT. As protein: CASSLDRAGDQPQHF.

This clone occurred many times. V usage is TRBV11-2 and J usage is TRBJ2-1; the match to TRBD2 covers 9 bases. Per the germline V gene, CDR1 is SGHAT and CDR2 is FQNNGV. This CDR3 has 16 residues. The V segment lost 2 bases and the J segment 4 bases; nucleotides outside the gene matches: 6. CDR3: CASSLRPSGEYNEQFF. CDR3 DNA: TGTGCCAGCAGCTTACGGCCTAGCGGGGAATACAATGAGCAGTTCTTC.

This clone was observed many times. The chain combines TRBV6-2 or TRBV6-3 with TRBJ1-5, with 9 nucleotides matching TRBD1. Looked up from germline, CDR1 is MNHEY and CDR2 is SVGEGT. V dropped 1 base and J dropped 3; count of bases not matched to a gene: 10. This CDR3 has 18 residues. CDR3 sequence (DNA): TGTGCCAGCAGTTACTTGAGGGACAGGGTGTACGCCAATCAGCCCCAGCATTTT. It specifies CASSYLRDRVYANQPQHF.

The chain joins TRBV12-3 or TRBV12-4 to TRBJ1-6, with TRBD1 matching 11 bases. Germline trimming cut 5 bases from V and 7 bases from J; bases unmatched to any gene: 7. The CDR3 totals 16 residues. The CDR3 DNA follows: TGTGCCAGCAGTCGCGGACAGGGGGCTGGAAATTCACCCCTCCACTTT. Its translation: CASSRGQGAGNSPLHF.

This clone appeared many times. The rearrangement joins TRBV6-5 to TRBJ2-6, with D possibly TRBD2 on 5 matching bases. The CDR3 has 15 residues. CDR1 MNHEY and CDR2 SVGAGI come from the germline V gene. The V and J ends lost 3 bases and 0 bases respectively, with 6 bases between them. The CDR3 DNA is TGTGCCAGCAGTTATGAGGGCTCTGGGGCCAACGTCCTGACTTTC. It specifies CASSYEGSGANVLTF.